These 27 T cell receptor beta chains were all obtained from the same sample, sequenced in a study of CD8 T cells in ankylosing spondylitis. One entry per CDR3 protein results from TCRdb running MiXCR on the 5' RACE reads. The sample shows under 150,000 distinct CDR3 sequences, roughly 15% of them seen only once. What was sequenced was blood, either unsorted or a sorted T cell fraction (not recorded which). The receptors stem from a female donor with ankylosing spondylitis or in good health (not recorded which).

About this clonotype itself: The junction does not match germline at one end; this may be a read error. The gene calls are TRBV12-3 or TRBV12-4 and TRBJ2-7; no reliable D call. The CDR3 runs to 13 residues. The CDR3 protein is CASRYGRAYAQYF. CDR3 DNA sequence: TGTGCCAGCAGATACGGACGGGCCTACGCGCAGTACTTC.

This clonotype was observed many times. The chain links TRBV5-1 to TRBJ2-1, with 10 bases matching TRBD2. Germline-derived CDR1 and CDR2 are SGHRS and YFSETQ. CDR3 length: 15 residues. V trimming: 4 bases; J trimming: 10 bases; junction bases outside the gene matches: 11. The CDR3, as DNA: TGCGCCAGCAGCGGGACCCCTCTAGCGGGAGACGAGCAGTTCTTC. Translating gives CASSGTPLAGDEQFF.

This clonotype was seen a handful of times. V usage is TRBV7-2 and J usage is TRBJ2-5; TRBD2 matches 7 bases. The CDR3 runs 16 residues. With 4 bases clipped from V and 3 bases from J, the junction kept 11 bases outside the gene matches. CDR1 is SGHTA, CDR2 FQGNSA, per germline. The CDR3 here is CASSSLAEIPKETQYF. CDR3 in DNA: TGTGCCAGCAGCTCTCTAGCGGAGATACCTAAAGAGACCCAGTACTTC.

This clonotype was recorded a few times. The chain combines TRBV20-1 with TRBJ2-1; D remains ambiguous. Germline V gives CDR1 DFQATT, CDR2 SNEGSKA (reference sequence). The CDR3 totals 14 residues. Trimming took off 0 bases at V and 1 base at J, with 7 bases between the two ends. The CDR3 nucleotides are TGCAGTGCTAGAGATAGGAGATCCTACAATGAGCAGTTCTTC. It translates to CSARDRRSYNEQFF.

This clonotype showed up just a few times. This chain connects TRBV6-1 to TRBJ2-7; 8 bases are shared with TRBD2. The CDR3 spans 16 residues. J gave up 0 bases and V 1 base, and 5 bases lay outside the gene matches. The germline CDR1 and CDR2 sequences are MNHNS and SASEGT. CDR3 nucleotide sequence: TGTGCCAGCAGTGAAGTCCCTAGCGGGTACTCCTACGAGCAGTACTTC. Translation: CASSEVPSGYSYEQYF.

This clonotype is judged medium-sized. The chain uses TRBV6-2 or TRBV6-3 and TRBJ2-5, with D perhaps TRBD1 (5 bases). CDR3 size: 15 residues. CDR1 MNHEY and CDR2 SVGEGT come from the germline V gene. V lost 2 bases, J lost 2 bases, and 12 bases lay in between. CDR3 sequence (DNA): TGTGCCAGCAGTTACCCGACCGCAGGGCAAGAGACCCAGTACTTC. The encoded protein is CASSYPTAGQETQYF.

This clonotype was detected ten times or more. The genes are TRBV12-3 or TRBV12-4 and TRBJ2-7, with D possibly being TRBD1 (5 bases). Trimming cost V 5 bases and J 0 bases, with 11 bases left between them. CDR3 length: 14 amino acids. The CDR3 bases are TGTGCCAGCAGTCCAGGGCCCCTCTCCTACGAGCAGTACTTC. Its protein product is CASSPGPLSYEQYF.

This clonotype has more than one count but fewer than ten. The rearrangement uses TRBV10-3 and TRBJ1-2; no reliable D call. Germline V gene data show CDR1 as ENHRY and CDR2 as SYGVKD. The CDR3 contains 14 residues. V was shortened by 0 bases and J by 1 base, with 6 bases between the two germline ends. The CDR3 bases are TGTGCCATCAGTGAGTCAAGCCGTAACTATGGCTACACCTTC. The encoded protein is CAISESSRNYGYTF.

A note on this clonotype: A much larger clone differs from this one at a single base, so this may be a read error. This sequence joins TRBV10-3 and TRBJ2-3; 11 bases align to TRBD2. This CDR3 has 16 residues. The germline gives CDR1 ENHRY, CDR2 SYGVKD. Here the CDR3 reads CAISVRLAGMSDTHYF. The CDR3 nucleotides are TGTGCCATCAGCGTTCGACTAGCGGGGATGTCAGATACGCACTATTTT.

The chain has TRBV7-9 and TRBJ2-1; D gene unclear. The CDR3 has 14 amino acids. Trimming left V 5 bases short and J 5 bases short, with 13 bases between. Germline loops: CDR1 SEHNR, CDR2 FQNEAQ (reference sequence). The CDR3 reads CASSRLVLDNEQFF. The CDR3 DNA sequence: TGTGCCAGCAGCCGACTTGTTCTAGACAATGAGCAGTTCTTC. Complete variable domain (other parts from reference TRBV7-9 and TRBJ2-1): DTGVSQNPRHKITKRGQNVTFRCDPISEHNRLYWYRQTLGQGPEFLTYFQNEAQLEKSRLLSDRFSAERPKGSFSTLEIQRTEQGDSAMYLCASSRLVLDNEQFFGPGTRLTVL.

The genes are TRBV2 and TRBJ1-4, with a tentative D call TRBD1 (6 bases). Germline V gene lookup returns CDR1 SNHLY and CDR2 FYNNEI. The CDR3 runs 13 residues. Between the trimmed V and J ends, which lost 6 bases and 5 bases, there was a span of 10 bases. Here the CDR3 reads CASRGDMNEKLFF. CDR3 nucleotide sequence: TGTGCCAGCAGGGGGGACATGAATGAAAAACTGTTTTTT.

J is TRBJ1-2 and V is TRBV30; D remains ambiguous. Per germline, CDR1 GTSNPN and CDR2 SVGIG (reference sequence). The CDR3 is 12 amino acids. V lost 1 base to trimming and J lost 3 bases, with 6 bases between them. The CDR3 loop is CAWSETDYGYTF. The CDR3 region has the DNA TGTGCCTGGAGTGAGACTGACTATGGCTACACCTTC.

This clonotype was observed a few times. The chain has TRBV5-1 and TRBJ2-5, with D tentatively TRBD2 (5 bases). CDR1 SGHRS and CDR2 YFSETQ come from the germline V gene. The CDR3 extends over 15 amino acids. Trimming shortened V by 3 bases and J by 5 bases, and 17 bases separated the two germline ends. In DNA, the CDR3 is TGCGCCAGCAGCTCCACGGACGGACTTCGGGAGACCCAGTACTTC. As protein: CASSSTDGLRETQYF.

This clonotype was seen ten or more times. V and J are TRBV12-3 or TRBV12-4 and TRBJ1-2, with a weak D call TRBD1 (5 bases). Between the trimmed V and J ends, which lost 4 bases and 6 bases, there was a span of 9 bases. The CDR3 loop spans 12 amino acids. This CDR3 is CASSSGHNGYTF. In nucleotides, the CDR3 is TGTGCCAGCAGTTCCGGACATAATGGCTACACCTTC.

The CDR3, as DNA: TGTGCCAGCAGCGTAGGTCAGGGGAAAGAGACCCAGTACTTC. Amino acid sequence: CASSVGQGKETQYF. V usage is TRBV9 and J usage is TRBJ2-5; tentatively, D is TRBD1 (6 bases). This CDR3 has 14 amino acids. Germline V lookup: CDR1 SGDLS, CDR2 YYNGEE. V was clipped by 0 bases and J by 3 bases, with 9 bases between them.

The DNA for the CDR3 is TGTGCCAGCTCACCAGATCAGGGTTATACCTCACCCCTCCACTTT. Its translation: CASSPDQGYTSPLHF. The chain uses TRBV18 and TRBJ1-6; tentative D call: TRBD1 (5 bases). The V and J ends lost 2 bases and 10 bases respectively, with 15 bases between them. The CDR3 has 15 residues. Germline CDR1 is KGHSH and CDR2 is LQKENI.

This clonotype was found a few times. CDR3 coding DNA: TGTGCCAGCAGCCCGCAAGGTCTGGGCAGCCCCCTCTATGGCTACACCTTC. Protein sequence: CASSPQGLGSPLYGYTF. The rearrangement uses TRBV3-1 and TRBJ1-2; D remains unclear. V gave up 4 bases and J gave up 4 bases, with 22 bases separating them. In germline, CDR1 is LGHDT, CDR2 YNNKEL (reference sequence). The length of the CDR3 is 17 residues.

V usage is TRBV2 and J usage is TRBJ2-7; 10 positions agree with TRBD1. CDR1 is SNHLY and CDR2 is FYNNEI in the germline V gene. The J segment lost 4 bases and the V segment lost 6 bases, leaving 9 bases of the junction unmatched. This CDR3 is 15 amino acids long. The CDR3 sequence is CASSLTPGQGYEQYF. CDR3 coding DNA: TGTGCCAGCAGCTTAACACCGGGACAGGGGTACGAGCAGTACTTC.

The rearrangement links TRBV12-3 or TRBV12-4 to TRBJ1-5, with D possibly matching TRBD1 (6 bases). CDR3 length: 14 residues. V gave up 4 bases and J gave up 5 bases, with 12 bases separating them. CDR3 loop: CASSSHAGDQPQHF. DNA for the CDR3: TGTGCCAGCAGTTCCCACGCAGGGGATCAGCCCCAGCATTTT.

There are a few counts of this clonotype. V and J are TRBV7-8 and TRBJ1-1; no definite D call. Germline V gene lookup returns CDR1 SGHVS and CDR2 FQNEAQ. The CDR3 loop spans 16 amino acids. The germline V and J ends were trimmed by 5 bases and 0 bases, with 16 bases remaining between them. The CDR3: CASSQRSSFMNTEAFF. CDR3 DNA sequence: TGTGCCAGCAGCCAGAGATCCAGTTTTATGAACACTGAAGCTTTCTTT. The full variable domain, with the rest looked up from reference TRBV7-8 and TRBJ1-1, is GAGVSQSPRYKVAKRGQDVALRCDPISGHVSLFWYQQALGQGPEFLTYFQNEAQLDKSGLPSDRFFAERPEGSVSTLKIQRTQQEDSAVYLCASSQRSSFMNTEAFFGQGTRLTVV.

There are a few counts of this clonotype. This chain links TRBV4-2 with TRBJ1-2; D is undetermined. Germline lookup yields CDR1 LGHNA and CDR2 YNFKEQ. Trimming removed 8 bases from V and 4 bases from J, with 17 bases in between. The CDR3 consists of 14 residues. Here the CDR3 DNA reads TGTGCCAGCGGATTGACCCTCGAGCCCTATGGCTACACCTTC. Encoded protein: CASGLTLEPYGYTF.

The chain has TRBV5-1 and TRBJ2-3; 7 bases fit TRBD1. Germline assignment: CDR1 SGHRS and CDR2 YFSETQ. V gave up 0 bases and J gave up 1 base; unmatched junction bases: 5. The CDR3 is 16 residues long. The CDR3 coding sequence is TGCGCCAGCAGCTTGGTTCGACAGGGCGGCACAGATACGCAGTATTTT. This translates into CASSLVRQGGTDTQYF.

The J gene is TRBJ2-2, the V gene TRBV19; 11 bases align to TRBD2. Per germline, CDR1 LNHDA and CDR2 SQIVND (reference sequence). This CDR3 region has 16 residues. Trimming removed 3 bases from V and 5 bases from J; junction bases left unmatched: 5. This chain's CDR3 is CASSIGASGRTGELFF. In DNA, the CDR3 is TGTGCCAGTAGTATCGGGGCTAGCGGGAGGACCGGGGAGCTGTTTTTT. Variable domain in full (rest from reference TRBV19 and TRBJ2-2): DGGITQSPKYLFRKEGQNVTLSCEQNLNHDAMYWYRQDPGQGLRLIYYSQIVNDFQKGDIAEGYSVSREKKESFPLTVTSAQKNPTAFYLCASSIGASGRTGELFFGEGSRLTVL.

This clonotype was found many times. This sequence joins TRBV20-1 and TRBJ2-3; TRBD2 agrees at 7 bases. CDR1 and CDR2 from the germline V gene are DFQATT and SNEGSKA (reference sequence). The CDR3 is 14 amino acids. Unmatched junction bases numbered 10, after V lost 6 bases and J lost 4 bases. Here the CDR3 reads CSAKTGGGADTQYF. The CDR3 DNA is TGCAGTGCCAAGACTGGCGGGGGTGCAGATACGCAGTATTTT.

This clonotype came up many times. This rearrangement joins TRBV5-1 to TRBJ2-7; no reliable D call. The CDR3 is made up of 14 amino acids. The germline V gene encodes CDR1 SGHRS and CDR2 YFSETQ. The V end lost 4 bases, the J end lost 6 bases, and 17 bases lay between the germline ends. The CDR3, as DNA: TGCGCCAGCAGCACCCGGGTTACGGCGAGCGAGCAGTACTTC. Residues: CASSTRVTASEQYF.

V gene TRBV5-5 combines with J gene TRBJ2-1; 8 positions match TRBD1. Trimming cost V 4 bases and J 5 bases; bases outside gene matches: 2. Germline CDR1 and CDR2: SGHKS and YYEKEE (reference sequence). The CDR3 spans 13 residues. The CDR3 loop reads CASSRDRNNEQFF. In DNA form, the CDR3 reads TGTGCCAGCAGCCGGGACAGGAACAATGAGCAGTTCTTC.

This clonotype was picked up many times. V and J are TRBV7-9 and TRBJ2-1; D is unclear. Trimming took off 7 bases at V and 9 bases at J, with 19 bases between the two ends. Per the germline V gene, CDR1 is SEHNR and CDR2 is FQNEAQ (reference sequence). This CDR3 comprises 14 residues. The CDR3: CASTLELVGSEQFF. CDR3 in DNA: TGTGCCAGCACCCTCGAGCTAGTTGGTAGTGAGCAGTTCTTC. Complete variable domain (other parts from reference TRBV7-9 and TRBJ2-1): DTGVSQNPRHKITKRGQNVTFRCDPISEHNRLYWYRQTLGQGPEFLTYFQNEAQLEKSRLLSDRFSAERPKGSFSTLEIQRTEQGDSAMYLCASTLELVGSEQFFGPGTRLTVL.